One sample yielded the 8 T cell receptor beta chains listed below, sequenced in a study of siplizumab effects on memory and regulatory T cells. Using immunoSEQ multiplex PCR, the repertoire was profiled, and TCRdb retains in-frame clones only, with some absent. The sample gives 70,000 to 95,000 clones, roughly 97% of which show up once; roughly 0.031% is in the top ten. The sample was naive CD4+ T cells sorted from blood. The receptor source for this set is a human donor in good health.

The V call is TRBV30, the J call TRBJ1-2; D call uncertain. Between the trimmed V and J ends, which lost 2 bases and 7 bases, there was a span of 17 bases. CDR3 size: 14 residues. Germline CDR1 is GTSNPN and CDR2 is SVGIG (reference sequence). In DNA form, the CDR3 reads TGTGCCTGGAGTTCTCAACCCAAGTACGGTGGCTACACCTTC. Its protein is CAWSSQPKYGGYTF. The full variable domain, with the rest looked up from reference TRBV30 and TRBJ1-2, is SQTIHQWPATLVQPVGSPLSLECTVEGTSNPNLYWYRQAAGRGLQLLFYSVGIGQISSEVPQNLSASRPQDRQFILSSKKLLLSDSGFYLCAWSSQPKYGGYTFGSGTRLTVV.

V usage is TRBV6-5 and J usage is TRBJ1-4, with 7 positions matching TRBD1. This CDR3 contains 15 residues. The V gene's germline CDR1 is MNHEY and CDR2 SVGAGI. The V and J ends lost 6 bases and 3 bases, in that order; junction bases with no gene match: 7. The CDR3 protein is CASSLTGASNEKLFF. The CDR3 bases are TGTGCCAGCAGCTTAACAGGGGCCTCTAATGAAAAACTGTTTTTT.

The chain carries TRBV18 and TRBJ2-3; D unresolved. The CDR3 sequence is 14 residues long. Germline V gene data show CDR1 as KGHSH and CDR2 as LQKENI. V was clipped by 1 base and J by 0 bases, with 5 bases between them. Here the CDR3 DNA reads TGTGCCAGCTCACCACTACATAGCACAGATACGCAGTATTTT. Translating it yields CASSPLHSTDTQYF.

The rearrangement links TRBV28 to TRBJ1-2; perhaps TRBD1 as D (5 bases). The CDR3 runs 13 residues. The germline gives CDR1 MDHEN, CDR2 SYDVKM. V lost 2 bases and J 7 bases, leaving 11 bases between the germline ends. The CDR3 loop is CASSLRGPFGYTF. CDR3 nucleotide sequence: TGTGCCAGCAGTTTAAGGGGCCCTTTTGGCTACACCTTC.

As DNA, the CDR3 is TGTGCTAGTTGCCCTCGAAGTAGCAATGAGCAGTTCTTC. This gives the protein CASCPRSSNEQFF. The chain carries TRBV12-5 and TRBJ2-1; the D is unclear. V lost 8 bases and J 6 bases, leaving 14 bases between the germline ends. CDR1 LGHNT and CDR2 FRNRAP come from the germline V gene. CDR3 length: 13 amino acids.

The gene calls are TRBV9 and TRBJ1-4, with D unresolved. Germline values: CDR1 SGDLS, CDR2 YYNGEE. The CDR3 has 15 residues. V dropped 4 bases and J dropped 0 bases, with 10 bases sitting between them. The CDR3 here is CASSRSPATNEKLFF. CDR3 bases: TGTGCCAGCAGCAGATCCCCAGCAACTAATGAAAAACTGTTTTTT.

The V call is TRBV4-1, the J call TRBJ2-3; 8 positions match TRBD2. The CDR3 consists of 19 residues. CDR1 is MGHRA, CDR2 YSYEKL, per germline. V lost 0 bases and J lost 1; bases outside the gene matches: 12. The CDR3 sequence is CASSQDPGLADLGTDTQYF. For the CDR3, the DNA is TGCGCCAGCAGCCAAGACCCCGGACTAGCCGACTTAGGCACAGATACGCAGTATTTT.

This clone was found once. J is TRBJ2-5 and V is TRBV6-6; TRBD2 agrees at 7 bases. From germline, CDR1 is MNHNY and CDR2 SVGAGI (reference sequence). Trimming cost V 0 bases and J 4 bases; bases outside gene matches: 2. This CDR3 contains 14 residues. DNA of the CDR3: TGTGCCAGCAGTTACTCGACTAGCCCAGAGACCCAGTACTTC. Amino acid sequence: CASSYSTSPETQYF.